The present TCR beta chain was sequenced within a study of blood T cell repertoires in COVID-19. Across the study: The analysed material was cDNA or gDNA that came from T cells, B-cell-depleted T cells, or PBMCs.

Living in under 30 US areas, the participants were between 18 and 89 years of age. Authors' processing steps: Nucleated cell counts were estimated from reference gene primer amplification. The assay was immunoSEQ multiplex PCR, and TCRdb's table has in-frame clones only and misses some. Clonal size and the V and J genes are those of that table, whereas D and trimming came from the DNA. Among about 210,000 clones listed, 81% were seen once. Per the germline V gene, CDR1 is SGHVS and CDR2 is FNYEAQ. The CDR3 consists of 15 residues. Trimming took 5 bases from V and 1 from J, leaving 9 bases between them.

Material for sequencing was PBMCs or T cells enriched from blood (not recorded which). The chain recombines TRBV7-6 with TRBJ2-6; possible D gene TRBD2, 6 bases. The receptor was isolated from a woman between 50 and 59 years old with acute COVID-19. The CDR3 DNA is TGTGCCAGCAGCGGGACTGGATCTGGGGCCAACGTCCTGACTTTC. Residues: CASSGTGSGANVLTF. Filled out from reference TRBV7-6 and TRBJ2-6, the complete variable domain reads GAGVSQSPRYKVTKRGQDVALRCDPISGHVSLYWYRQALGQGPEFLTYFNYEAQQDKSGLPNDRFSAERPEGSISTLTIQRTEQRDSAMYRCASSGTGSGANVLTFGAGSRLTVL.